The sequence of this T cell receptor (beta chain) was determined in a study of response to subunit inactivated influenza vaccine. TCRdb itself ran the RT-PCR reads through MiXCR, one entry per CDR3 protein. In the table there are over 300,000 distinct CDR3 sequences, around a fifth of which are singletons. Per the germline V gene, CDR1 is SGHTA and CDR2 is FQGNSA. CDR3 length: 13 amino acids. V lost 8 bases and J 2 bases, leaving 11 bases between the germline ends. This clonotype turned up a few times. The antigen is undetermined. General observations from the study: New T cells are recruited in small numbers by each seasonal influenza vaccination, according to the authors' suggestion.

The material sequenced was PBMCs from blood, taken 21 months after vaccination. The rearrangement uses TRBV7-2 and TRBJ2-3; the D gene is possibly TRBD2 (5 bases). The sequence came from a man aged 45-69 years who received an inactivated influenza vaccine. The CDR3 reads CASGRDTTDTQYF. The CDR3 DNA reads TGTGCCAGCGGGAGAGACACCACAGATACGCAGTATTTT.